The source of this T cell receptor (beta chain) is a study of breast tumors, draining lymph nodes, adjacent tissues. Each CDR3 protein is one row after TCRdb ran MiXCR on the multiplex PCR reads. The sample has approximately 12,000 distinct CDR3 sequences, approximately 50% seen once. Germline CDR1 and CDR2: WNHNN and SYGVQD (reference sequence). V was trimmed by 6 bases and J by 3 bases, leaving 8 bases between them. CDR3 size: 13 residues. This clonotype came up many times. The chain links TRBV10-1 to TRBJ2-2; D perhaps matches TRBD1 (5 bases). This TCR derives from a female donor with breast cancer. Some clones in this sample may be carry-over from other donors' samples. Sequencing was performed on tumor-adjacent breast tissue. In DNA, the CDR3 is TGCGCCAGCAGGTGGACATACACCGGGGAGCTGTTTTTT. Translated, it gives CASRWTYTGELFF.